One T cell receptor beta chain is described in this entry. Its matching antigen is unknown. These data come from a study of cytomegalovirus exposure and HLA in healthy donors. Overall study context: It was reported in a later analysis that the same platform had been used for the 110 or so validation repertoires as for the roughly 670 first-cohort repertoires. Findings and caveats of the study: The study found most TCR sequences rare, yet found some public TCRs in many donors. Reported results showed that the classifier diagnosed cytomegalovirus status with high specificity and sensitivity.

Separate from the approximately 670-subject first cohort was the roughly 130-subject validation cohort, to which the donors belonged. J lost 3 bases, V lost 4 bases, and 7 bases had no gene match. Germline V gene data show CDR1 as MNHNY and CDR2 as SVGAGI (reference sequence). The CDR3 is 15 amino acids. Assay used: immunoSEQ multiplex PCR; TCRdb lists only in-frame clones, some missing. The data contain 110,000 to 150,000 clones, roughly 81% of them singletons. This sequence originates from a woman in her twenties or thirties in good health and CMV-seronegative. Sequencing input: PBMCs. V and J are TRBV6-6 and TRBJ1-2, with TRBD1 matching 8 bases. The CDR3 region is CASSSDRGYHYGYTF. In DNA form, the CDR3 reads TGTGCCAGCAGTTCTGACAGGGGATACCACTATGGCTACACCTTC.